The clone carrying this T cell receptor beta chain occurred a few times. V was clipped by 4 bases and J by 12 bases, with 22 bases between them. The CDR3 spans 14 residues. Germline V gene data show CDR1 as SGHRS and CDR2 as YFSETQ. One entry per CDR3 protein results from TCRdb running MiXCR on the 5' RACE reads. The sample gives roughly 410,000 distinct CDR3 sequences, 24% of which show up once; roughly 8.7% is in the top ten. The data derive from a study of T-cell memory formation after mild COVID-19. Study-wide background: In these data, TCR clusters were largely donor specific.

The chain carries TRBV5-1 and TRBJ1-2; no clear D. Sequencing input: PBMCs or a T cell subset sorted from them (not recorded which). The sequence was collected from an adult woman who had mild COVID-19 (a few samples of this study predate the infection). Cell type and time point are not known. This chain's CDR3 is CASSPPIYLPRDTF. In nucleotides, the CDR3 is TGCGCCAGCAGCCCGCCGATTTACCTCCCGAGGGACACCTTC.